This T cell receptor (beta chain) was retrieved from a study of response to subunit inactivated influenza vaccine. Broader study findings: Only a handful of new T cells, the authors suggested, are recruited with each seasonal influenza vaccination.

This clonotype was seen a few times. What it recognizes is unknown. MiXCR was run by TCRdb on the RT-PCR reads, yielding one entry per CDR3 protein. The table lists some 800,000 distinct CDR3 sequences, around 20% of them singletons. This CDR3 contains 15 residues. Germline V gene lookup returns CDR1 SQVTM and CDR2 ANQGSEA. The ends lost 1 base at V and 6 bases at J; junction bases unmatched: 6. This chain connects TRBV29-1 to TRBJ2-7; TRBD2 agrees at 13 bases. This sample comprised PBMCs from blood, obtained about 5 days after vaccination. The receptor was isolated from a man aged 50 or older who received an inactivated influenza vaccine. CDR3 nucleotides: TGCAGCGTTGAAGCACAGACTAGCGGGAGGATCGAGCAGTACTTC. This encodes CSVEAQTSGRIEQYF.